The 28 T cell receptor beta chains reported below all come from one sample, sequenced in a study of T cell responses to AZD1222 COVID-19 vaccine. Data came from immunoSEQ multiplex PCR; TCRdb stores just in-frame clones and leaves some out. The data show 110,000 to 150,000 clones, 93% seen once. This specimen consisted of peripheral blood, obtained on day 0 of AZD1222 vaccination. The receptors here all came from an adult in good health.

The chain links TRBV10-3 to TRBJ2-2; tentatively, D is TRBD2 (6 bases). CDR1 and CDR2 from the germline V gene are ENHRY and SYGVKD. This CDR3 has 14 amino acids. V lost 10 bases and J lost 1, with 13 bases in between. CDR3 in amino acids: CATRVSGNTGELFF. DNA for the CDR3: TGTGCCACCCGGGTTAGCGGGAACACCGGGGAGCTGTTTTTT.

The genes are TRBV30 and TRBJ2-1; D ambiguous. The germline V and J ends were trimmed by 0 bases and 9 bases, with 27 bases remaining between them. Germline CDR1 and CDR2: GTSNPN and SVGIG (reference sequence). This CDR3 contains 18 residues. The CDR3 loop is CAWSVILLPGLGRAEQFF. CDR3 bases: TGTGCCTGGAGTGTAATCCTCTTACCTGGGCTGGGAAGGGCTGAGCAGTTCTTC.

The genes are TRBV5-1 and TRBJ2-7; 10 nucleotides match TRBD2. This CDR3 spans 14 amino acids. The J segment lost 4 bases and the V segment lost 4 bases, leaving 5 bases of the junction unmatched. CDR1 is SGHRS and CDR2 is YFSETQ in the germline V gene. The CDR3: CASSTSGTSYEQYF. The CDR3 DNA is TGCGCCAGCAGCACTAGCGGGACTTCATACGAGCAGTACTTC.

This chain links TRBV28 with TRBJ1-2; TRBD1 is a possible D gene (6 bases). Per the germline V gene, CDR1 is MDHEN and CDR2 is SYDVKM. The CDR3 is 16 amino acids. V dropped 5 bases and J dropped 2 bases, with 18 bases sitting between them. The CDR3: CASSTNTGQRNYGYTF. CDR3 bases: TGTGCCAGCAGTACAAATACTGGACAGCGAAACTATGGCTACACCTTC.

The V and J genes are TRBV24-1 and TRBJ2-3, with D unclear. The CDR3 is 13 residues long. CDR1 KGHDR and CDR2 SFDVKD come from the germline V gene. Trimming took off 1 base at V and 11 bases at J, with 12 bases between the two ends. The CDR3 loop reads CATSDFGTIGQYF. The DNA for the CDR3 is TGTGCCACCAGTGATTTCGGAACTATTGGGCAGTATTTT.

This chain joins TRBV5-1 and TRBJ2-7, with TRBD2 identical over 13 bases. Germline loops: CDR1 SGHRS, CDR2 YFSETQ. The CDR3 contains 16 residues. V lost 0 bases, J lost 9 bases, and 9 bases stayed unmatched. Here the CDR3 reads CASSLAGELAGGAQYF. In nucleotides, the CDR3 is TGCGCCAGCAGCTTGGCCGGGGAACTAGCGGGAGGGGCGCAGTACTTC.

This clone appeared a single time. V gene TRBV28 combines with J gene TRBJ2-1; 7 nucleotides line up with TRBD2. With 3 bases clipped from V and 1 base from J, the junction kept 6 bases outside the gene matches. CDR1 and CDR2 from the germline V gene are MDHEN and SYDVKM. The CDR3 is 16 amino acids. The DNA of the CDR3 is TGTGCCAGCAGTTTCCCCCTCGGGAGGTCCTACAATGAGCAGTTCTTC. Protein: CASSFPLGRSYNEQFF.

This sequence joins TRBV5-1 and TRBJ1-5, with D perhaps TRBD1 (5 bases). There are 15 residues in the CDR3. CDR1 and CDR2 (germline): SGHRS, YFSETQ. V shed 2 bases and J shed 6 bases, with 15 bases lying between them. CDR3 coding DNA: TGCGCCAGCAGCTTCGGCGGGGCCCCCAGTCAGCCCCAGCATTTT. It specifies CASSFGGAPSQPQHF.

This clone showed up just once. The chain couples TRBV29-1 to TRBJ2-7, with TRBD1 matching over 8 bases. The CDR3 consists of 14 residues. Germline trimming cut 5 bases from V and 0 bases from J; bases unmatched to any gene: 6. Germline CDR1 SQVTM, CDR2 ANQGSEA. The CDR3 protein is CSVLTGEDSYEQYF. The CDR3 DNA is TGCAGCGTTTTGACAGGGGAGGACTCCTACGAGCAGTACTTC.

The chain links TRBV2 to TRBJ1-4; tentatively, D is TRBD1 (5 bases). CDR3 size: 16 residues. Trimming took off 6 bases at V and 8 bases at J, with 22 bases between the two ends. Germline CDR1 is SNHLY and CDR2 is FYNNEI. CDR3 residues: CASSRNSAGGREKLFF. DNA for the CDR3: TGTGCCAGCAGCAGAAATTCGGCTGGGGGTAGAGAAAAACTGTTTTTT.

This chain joins TRBV24-1 and TRBJ1-2, with D possibly matching TRBD1 (5 bases). This CDR3 is 17 amino acids long. V was clipped by 6 bases and J by 5 bases, with 24 bases between them. Germline assignment: CDR1 KGHDR and CDR2 SFDVKD. DNA of the CDR3: TGTGCCACCAGTAGCCCCCTCGGGGGGGTGTTAGGATATGGCTACACCTTC. Amino acid sequence: CATSSPLGGVLGYGYTF.

This clone was recorded only once. V is TRBV9 and J is TRBJ1-2; the D gene is possibly TRBD1 (6 bases). Trimming took off 0 bases at V and 3 bases at J, with 12 bases between the two ends. The CDR3 has 15 residues. CDR1 and CDR2 from the germline V gene are SGDLS and YYNGEE. The CDR3, as DNA: TGTGCCAGCAGCGTAGCGAGCGGGACATACTATGGCTACACCTTC. Residues: CASSVASGTYYGYTF.

V and J are TRBV27 and TRBJ1-2; 7 bases are shared with TRBD1. V was pared by 4 bases and J by 0 bases, with 8 bases of the junction left unmatched. Germline CDR1 and CDR2: MNHEY and SMNVEV (reference sequence). The length of the CDR3 is 16 residues. In nucleotides, the CDR3 is TGTGCCAGCAGTTCTTACAGGGGAAGTACTAACTATGGCTACACCTTC. Translated, it gives CASSSYRGSTNYGYTF.

The V gene is TRBV2, the J gene TRBJ1-1, with 8 bases lining up with TRBD1. The trim removed 8 bases at V and 3 bases at J, leaving 5 bases unmatched. Germline CDR1 reads SNHLY; CDR2 reads FYNNEI. The CDR3 has 13 amino acids. The CDR3 nucleotides read TGTGCCAGCCATCTACAGGGGGACACTGAAGCTTTCTTT. This gives the protein CASHLQGDTEAFF.

The chain couples TRBV28 to TRBJ1-2; D is unresolved. Per germline, CDR1 MDHEN and CDR2 SYDVKM. The CDR3 runs to 15 residues. The germline V and J ends were trimmed by 2 bases and 6 bases, with 16 bases remaining between them. In DNA form, the CDR3 reads TGTGCCAGCAGTTTAAAAAGAAAATGGACGGATGGCTACACCTTC. Amino acids: CASSLKRKWTDGYTF.

This clone was seen a single time. The chain combines TRBV30 with TRBJ2-7, with unresolved D. CDR1 and CDR2 from the germline V gene are GTSNPN and SVGIG (reference sequence). The CDR3 contains 14 residues. V was trimmed by 0 bases and J by 3 bases, leaving 12 bases between them. The CDR3 region is CAWSVGRRDYEQYF. The DNA for the CDR3 is TGTGCCTGGAGTGTCGGCCGAAGAGACTACGAGCAGTACTTC.

The rearrangement uses TRBV4-2 and TRBJ2-5; TRBD2 agrees at 9 bases. Unmatched junction bases numbered 5, after V lost 1 base and J lost 5 bases. This CDR3 contains 15 residues. The germline V gene has CDR1 LGHNA and CDR2 YNFKEQ. DNA for the CDR3: TGTGCCAGCAGCCAAGGCGGGAGGGCCGCTGAGACCCAGTACTTC. Translated: CASSQGGRAAETQYF.

The rearrangement joins TRBV24-1 to TRBJ1-2, with TRBD1 matching over 7 bases. CDR3 length: 13 amino acids. The germline gives CDR1 KGHDR, CDR2 SFDVKD. V was clipped by 1 base and J by 7 bases; unmatched bases: 2. CDR3 bases: TGTGCCACCAGTGATTTCCGGGACAGTGGCTACACCTTC. This translates into CATSDFRDSGYTF.

This sequence joins TRBV2 and TRBJ2-7; D ambiguous. Trimming took off 7 bases at V and 4 bases at J, with 8 bases between the two ends. Germline CDR1 SNHLY, CDR2 FYNNEI. The CDR3 has 11 amino acids. DNA of the CDR3: TGTGCCAGCACCCCTCATTACGAGCAGTACTTC. Amino acids: CASTPHYEQYF.

V and J are TRBV12-5 and TRBJ1-2; perhaps TRBD1 as D (5 bases). The length of the CDR3 is 13 residues. Germline-derived CDR1 and CDR2 are LGHNT and FRNRAP. V lost 1 base and J lost 12, with 15 bases in between. The chain's CDR3 is CASGLGGPAFDTF. DNA for the CDR3: TGTGCTAGTGGTTTGGGGGGACCTGCATTTGACACCTTC.

This chain joins TRBV29-1 and TRBJ2-1; 11 bases match TRBD2. This CDR3 spans 15 amino acids. From germline, CDR1 is SQVTM and CDR2 ANQGSEA. Losses at the gene ends were 7 bases for V and 4 bases for J; bases not matched to a gene: 9. Here the CDR3 DNA reads TGCAGCGCCACCAATAGCGGGAGGGGATACAATGAGCAGTTCTTC. Translation: CSATNSGRGYNEQFF.

The J gene is TRBJ2-7, the V gene TRBV18; D is possibly TRBD1 (7 bases). The CDR3 covers 16 residues. Trimming took 2 bases from V and 0 from J, leaving 14 bases between them. Germline values: CDR1 KGHSH, CDR2 LQKENI. The CDR3 DNA reads TGTGCCAGCTCACCAAGGGCGGGACAGACCTCCTACGAGCAGTACTTC. Amino acids: CASSPRAGQTSYEQYF.

The chain combines TRBV25-1 with TRBJ2-7; possibly TRBD1 or TRBD2 for D (7 bases each). V was cut by 8 bases and J by 2 bases, with 13 bases left in between. This CDR3 contains 13 residues. The V gene's germline CDR1 is MGHDK and CDR2 SYGVNS. The CDR3 DNA is TGTGCCAGCCGGGACAGCGGGGCCTACGAGCAGTACTTC. This sequence encodes CASRDSGAYEQYF.

In this sample, this clone turned up once. This chain joins TRBV18 and TRBJ1-3; possible D gene TRBD1, 5 bases. V gave up 0 bases and J gave up 0 bases, with 9 bases separating them. The CDR3 extends over 16 amino acids. Germline values: CDR1 KGHSH, CDR2 LQKENI. The CDR3 nucleotides read TGTGCCAGCTCACCACCAAGGGGATTCTCTGGAAACACCATATATTTT. It translates to CASSPPRGFSGNTIYF.

The chain's CDR3 is CASSVGGTEQFF. As DNA, the CDR3 is TGTGCCAGCAGCGTCGGAGGGACGGAGCAGTTCTTC. This chain connects TRBV9 to TRBJ2-1; TRBD2 is a possible D gene (6 bases). Trimming removed 2 bases from V and 10 bases from J, with 10 bases in between. Germline values: CDR1 SGDLS, CDR2 YYNGEE. The CDR3 runs 12 residues.

The V gene is TRBV7-9, the J gene TRBJ2-5, with a possible D match to TRBD2 (5 bases). V was cut by 1 base and J by 4 bases, with 16 bases left in between. CDR1 is SEHNR, CDR2 FQNEAQ, per germline (reference sequence). CDR3 length: 16 amino acids. The CDR3 loop is CASSLGPREDRETQYF. The CDR3 nucleotides read TGTGCCAGCAGCTTAGGGCCCCGGGAAGACCGAGAGACCCAGTACTTC.

The gene calls are TRBV3-1 (or the pseudogene TRBV3-2) and TRBJ1-2; 9 bases line up with TRBD1. The V gene end was trimmed by 4 bases and the J gene end by 5 bases; junction bases not matched to a gene: 5. The CDR3 is made up of 14 amino acids. Germline CDR1 LGHDT, CDR2 YNNKEL (reference sequence). CDR3 sequence reads: CASSPGTGRYGYTF. As DNA, the CDR3 is TGTGCCAGCAGCCCTGGGACAGGGAGGTATGGCTACACCTTC.

The chain employs TRBV18 and TRBJ1-3; unclear D gene. The CDR3 totals 13 residues. Germline loops: CDR1 KGHSH, CDR2 LQKENI. V gave up 2 bases and J gave up 4 bases, with 6 bases separating them. Here the CDR3 DNA reads TGTGCCAGCTCACCAGGGCCGGGAAACACCATATATTTT. It codes for CASSPGPGNTIYF.